The source of this TCR beta chain is a study of radiotherapy plus CTLA-4 blockade in lung cancer. Study details: Disease control was achieved by 31% of patients, and objective responses by 18%. Study-level points and caveats: Among blood TCR repertoires after radiotherapy plus ipilimumab, tumor-derived clones expanded.

This CDR3 contains 14 residues. Produced via immunoSEQ multiplex PCR; TCRdb's table is partial and in-frame only. The repertoire holds about 90,000 clones, with approximately 83% as singletons. CTLA-4 blockade with ipilimumab, together with focal radiation, was given to patients with chemo-refractory metastatic non-small-cell lung cancer. Remarks on this clone: As yet, its antigen is unknown.

The input for sequencing was peripheral blood, taken from a patient treated with radiotherapy plus ipilimumab. The clonotype comes from a human donor with non-small cell lung cancer that progressed on radiotherapy plus ipilimumab. The V call is TRBV12-1, the J call TRBJ2-7; the D call TRBD2 from the table was never checked on the DNA. TRBV12-1 is a documented pseudogene. Here the CDR3 DNA reads TGTGCCAGCCTCCCCGGGGGGGTCTCCTACGAGCAGTACTTC. Encoded protein: CASLPGGVSYEQYF.